This TCR beta chain was recovered during a study of regulatory T cells in long-lasting Graves disease. Broader study findings: Patients with persistent Graves' had lower TCR diversity than newly diagnosed patients. Persistent disease exhibited a predilection for TRBV28, TRBJ1-2 and TRBJ2-5.

Documented time point: newly diagnosed GD, antithyroid drugs for less than 3 months. Extracted RNA from PBMCs served as the source of the TCR library. The CDR3 runs to 14 residues. Germline V gene lookup returns CDR1 GTSNPN and CDR2 SVGIG (reference sequence). Trimming removed 1 base at V and 1 base at J, with 9 bases between. Library construction for TCR beta used iRepertoire HTBI primers and Arm-PCR of CDR3 regions. From the multiplex PCR reads, TCRdb called clonotypes with MiXCR, one entry per CDR3 protein. The sample comprises some 600,000 distinct CDR3 sequences, 15% to 20% of which are singletons, and around 11% rests with the top ten. This clonotype has only a few counts. Its antigen is still unknown. These same records also appear under a second study, on T cells in Graves' hyperthyroidism and ophthalmopathy. That paper notes: First-round RT-PCR with HTBI primers amplified the TCR CDR3 region. Expanded thyroid clonotypes (above 0.001) were mostly also found in blood.

The sequence was obtained from a man younger than 35 with Graves disease. V gene TRBV30 combines with J gene TRBJ2-3; D could derive from TRBD1 or TRBD2 (5 bases each). Sample: peripheral blood mononuclear cells (PBMCs), taken at new diagnosis, from a patient treated with antithyroid drugs. CDR3 loop: CAWSEGRGTDTQYF. CDR3 nucleotides: TGTGCCTGGAGTGAGGGGCGGGGCACAGATACGCAGTATTTT.